This T cell receptor (beta chain) is drawn from a study of blood T cells in healthy people across ages. CDR3 length: 15 amino acids. Trimming left V 5 bases short and J 1 base short, with 13 bases between. With regard to this clonotype: Here the CDR3 omits its conserved ending phenylalanine or tryptophan, so a read error is the likely source.

Primers used in a second PCR of about 6 to 11 cycles were a sample-barcoded 5' primer and a J-beta primer mix. MiXCR, applied by TCRdb to the 5' RACE reads, yields one record per CDR3 protein. The sample yields 600,000 or so distinct CDR3 sequences, less than 35% seen once. The sequence came from a woman of 80 years or more in good health. The rearrangement uses TRBV12-3 or TRBV12-4 and TRBJ2-3; D may be TRBD2 (6 bases). Input material: blood. The CDR3 nucleotides are TGTGCCAGCAGTCCGGTAACGGGGGGCACAGATACGCAGTATTCT. Translation gives CASSPVTGGTDTQYS.